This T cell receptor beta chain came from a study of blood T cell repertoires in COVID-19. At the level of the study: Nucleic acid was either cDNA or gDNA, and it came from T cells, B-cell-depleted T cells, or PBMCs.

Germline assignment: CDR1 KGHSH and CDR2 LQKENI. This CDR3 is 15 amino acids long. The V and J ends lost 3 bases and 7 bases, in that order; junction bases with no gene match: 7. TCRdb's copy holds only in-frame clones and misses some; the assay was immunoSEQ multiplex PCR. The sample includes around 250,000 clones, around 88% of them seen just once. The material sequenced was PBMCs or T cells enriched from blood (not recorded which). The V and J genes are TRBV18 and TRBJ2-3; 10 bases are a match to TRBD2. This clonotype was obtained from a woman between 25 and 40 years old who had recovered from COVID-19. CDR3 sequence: CASSPLAGASNTQYF. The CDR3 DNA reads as TGTGCCAGCTCACCTCTAGCGGGGGCCTCGAATACGCAGTATTTT. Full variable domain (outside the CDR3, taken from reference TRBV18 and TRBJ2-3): NAGVMQNPRHLVRRRGQEARLRCSPMKGHSHVYWYRQLPEEGLKFMVYLQKENIIDESGMPKERFSAEFPKEGPSILRIQQVVRGDSAAYFCASSPLAGASNTQYFGPGTRLTVL.